This T cell receptor (beta chain) came from a study of cytomegalovirus exposure and HLA in healthy donors. Findings of the study overall: In all likelihood, a cluster of highly shared sequence variants was a sequencing artifact. In a later analysis, productive TCRs from donors in an Asian-associated ancestry cluster reportedly carried fewer N-insertions than the cohort mean.

The PCR used 60 Vbeta and 13 Jbeta primers. The assay was immunoSEQ multiplex PCR, and TCRdb's table has in-frame clones only and misses some. The table records around 140,000 clones, about 78% of them present only once. About this clone itself: Its target is unknown.

Trimming removed 1 base at V and 4 bases at J, with 10 bases between. This CDR3 contains 14 residues. In germline, CDR1 is LGHNA, CDR2 YSLEER. The TCR comes from a female donor in good health and CMV-seronegative. This rearrangement joins TRBV4-3 to TRBJ1-1; TRBD1 is a possible D gene (5 bases). Material: PBMCs. The CDR3 protein is CASSQVAGTTEAFF. In DNA form, the CDR3 reads TGCGCCAGCAGCCAAGTCGCGGGGACCACTGAAGCTTTCTTT.